A selection of T cell receptor beta chains follows, all from one sample in a study of memory B cells and T cells in multiple sclerosis. Their specific antigens are unknown. Clones were sequenced by immunoSEQ multiplex PCR, and TCRdb holds only the in-frame ones, with some missing. The sample shows over 35,000 clones, over 75% of them seen only once. Sequenced: PBMCs from blood kept in culture. All receptors come from a human donor with multiple sclerosis. Both conserved end residues are part of each CDR3. Fields, in order: D gene, V gene, J gene, clone size, CDR3 DNA, CDR3 protein. The D gene is left open where the match is weak. Clone size appears in some rows only: once, few, many, or a class for an expanded clone.

D: -
V: TRBV7-2
J: TRBJ1-5
size: -
DNA: TGTGCCAGCAGCTTAGTAGGAGGTCAGCCCCAGCATTTT
CDR3: CASSLVGGQPQHF

D: -
V: TRBV5-1
J: TRBJ1-5
size: once
DNA: TGCGCCAGCAGCTCCTATCCCGGGCCCTTCAATCAGCCCCAGCATTTT
CDR3: CASSSYPGPFNQPQHF

D: -
V: TRBV4-1
J: TRBJ1-3
size: few
DNA: TGCGCCAGCAGCCAGCAGGCTACCTCTGGAAACACCATATATTTT
CDR3: CASSQQATSGNTIYF

D: -
V: TRBV6-6
J: TRBJ1-1
size: -
DNA: TGTGCCAGCAGTTACGTCGGGACTGAAGCTTTCTTT
CDR3: CASSYVGTEAFF

D: TRBD2
V: TRBV6-1
J: TRBJ2-2
size: -
DNA: TGTGCCAGCAGTGTGCGGGGGGGGGAGAGCACCGGGGAGCTGTTTTTT
CDR3: CASSVRGGESTGELFF

D: TRBD1
V: TRBV7-2
J: TRBJ2-7
size: medium-sized
DNA: TGTGCCAGCAGCTTCGCAGACAGGGGACACGAGCAGTACTTC
CDR3: CASSFADRGHEQYF

D: TRBD1
V: TRBV6-5
J: TRBJ1-6
size: -
DNA: TGTGCCAGCAGTTACTCGGGGACAGGTTATAATTCACCCCTCCACTTT
CDR3: CASSYSGTGYNSPLHF

D: -
V: TRBV2
J: TRBJ2-7
size: few
DNA: TGTGCCAGCAGTCCCCGACTCCACGAGCAGTACTTC
CDR3: CASSPRLHEQYF

D: -
V: TRBV9
J: TRBJ2-7
size: -
DNA: TGTGCCAGCAGCGTAATTGGAGGGGAGCAGTACTTC
CDR3: CASSVIGGEQYF

D: TRBD1
V: TRBV5-4
J: TRBJ1-1
size: -
DNA: TGTGCCAGCACCCGGACAGGGGTAATGAACACTGAAGCTTTCTTT
CDR3: CASTRTGVMNTEAFF

D: -
V: TRBV27
J: TRBJ2-3
size: -
DNA: TGTGCCAGCGTGGGGGCTGACACAGATACGCAGTATTTT
CDR3: CASVGADTDTQYF

D: TRBD2
V: TRBV9
J: TRBJ2-5
size: once
DNA: TGTGCCAGCAGCGAGACTAGCGGGGCCACACAAGAGACCCAGTACTTC
CDR3: CASSETSGATQETQYF

D: TRBD1
V: TRBV19
J: TRBJ1-4
size: few
DNA: TGTGCCAGTAACCCGAGACAGGGGCGAGGAGCAACTAATGAAAAACTGTTTTTT
CDR3: CASNPRQGRGATNEKLFF

D: -
V: TRBV7-2
J: TRBJ2-3
size: -
DNA: TGTGCCAGCAGCTTAGAGGTGGGGCCCGACACAGATACGCAGTATTTT
CDR3: CASSLEVGPDTDTQYF

D: -
V: TRBV2
J: TRBJ1-3
size: -
DNA: TGTGCCAGCAGTGAGACGACAGCAACACTTGGAAACACCATATATTTT
CDR3: CASSETTATLGNTIYF

D: -
V: TRBV4-1
J: TRBJ1-2
size: -
DNA: TGCGCCAGCAGCCAAGAAGGATTCTATGGCTACACCTTC
CDR3: CASSQEGFYGYTF

D: -
V: TRBV19
J: TRBJ2-5
size: -
DNA: TGTGCCAGTAGTATTGCGGAGACCCAGTACTTC
CDR3: CASSIAETQYF

D: -
V: TRBV7-6
J: TRBJ2-7
size: -
DNA: TGTGCCAGCAGCAGAAACAGGGACTCCTACGAGCAGTACTTC
CDR3: CASSRNRDSYEQYF

D: TRBD1
V: TRBV28
J: TRBJ1-2
size: -
DNA: TGTGCCAGTAGAACTACAGGGGGCGTCAACTATGGCTACACCTTC
CDR3: CASRTTGGVNYGYTF

D: -
V: TRBV28
J: TRBJ2-6
size: once
DNA: TGTGCCAGCAGTTCTGGGGCCAACGTCCTGACTTTC
CDR3: CASSSGANVLTF

D: -
V: TRBV6-1
J: TRBJ1-2
size: once
DNA: TGTGCCAGCAGGCGACAGGAATATGGCTACACCTTC
CDR3: CASRRQEYGYTF

D: -
V: TRBV11-2
J: TRBJ2-5
size: -
DNA: TGTGCCAGCAGCTTAGTTGCCGGAAAGGAGACCCAGTACTTC
CDR3: CASSLVAGKETQYF

D: TRBD1
V: TRBV4-1
J: TRBJ1-1
size: -
DNA: TGCGCCAGCAGCCATTCCGACAGGGGTCCGATGAACACTGAAGCTTTCTTT
CDR3: CASSHSDRGPMNTEAFF

D: TRBD1
V: TRBV7-6
J: TRBJ2-7
size: -
DNA: TGTGCCAGCAGCTTAGCGCGGCAGGGGGCTCCTCTCTACGAGCAGTACTTC
CDR3: CASSLARQGAPLYEQYF

D: TRBD2
V: TRBV19
J: TRBJ2-7
size: -
DNA: TGTGCCAGTAGCCCCTCGGGCGGGGGGGAGTACGAGCAGTACTTC
CDR3: CASSPSGGGEYEQYF

D: -
V: TRBV21-1
J: TRBJ2-6
size: -
DNA: TGTGCCAGCAGGGGCAGAGTATCTGGGGCCAACGTCCTGACTTTC
CDR3: CASRGRVSGANVLTF

D: -
V: TRBV2
J: TRBJ1-6
size: -
DNA: TGTGCCAGCAGGGAGCTGGGGTCTTATTCACCCCTCCACTTT
CDR3: CASRELGSYSPLHF

D: -
V: TRBV27
J: TRBJ1-6
size: -
DNA: TGTGCCAGCAGTCCCCAAGGCTCCGGCTCCTATAATTCACCCCTCCACTTT
CDR3: CASSPQGSGSYNSPLHF

D: -
V: TRBV7-9
J: TRBJ2-7
size: few
DNA: TGTGCCAGCAGCCAAGCAGGCTCCTACGAGCAGTACTTC
CDR3: CASSQAGSYEQYF

D: -
V: TRBV7-2
J: TRBJ1-6
size: -
DNA: TGTGCCAGCAGCACCCGTCCAGATTCACCCCTCCACTTT
CDR3: CASSTRPDSPLHF

D: TRBD1
V: TRBV27
J: TRBJ1-2
size: -
DNA: TGTGCCAGCAGTTCCGGGACAGGGTCCTATGGCTACACCTTC
CDR3: CASSSGTGSYGYTF

D: -
V: TRBV19
J: TRBJ1-1
size: few
DNA: TGTGCCAGTGGACGCGGCGTGACCGACACTGAAGCTTTCTTT
CDR3: CASGRGVTDTEAFF

D: -
V: TRBV5-1
J: TRBJ2-3
size: -
DNA: TGCGCCAGCAGCTTGGGGGGGGCCTCAGATACGCAGTATTTT
CDR3: CASSLGGASDTQYF

D: -
V: TRBV7-9
J: TRBJ1-5
size: few
DNA: TGTGCCAGCAGCTTAGGGACCGCGCAGCCCCAGCATTTT
CDR3: CASSLGTAQPQHF

D: -
V: TRBV4-1
J: TRBJ1-2
size: -
DNA: TGCGCCAGCAGCCCTAGTCCGACAGGATACTATGGCTACACCTTC
CDR3: CASSPSPTGYYGYTF

D: -
V: TRBV27
J: TRBJ2-7
size: -
DNA: TGTGCCAGCAGTCTTCTACGGGACGCCTACGAGCAGTACTTC
CDR3: CASSLLRDAYEQYF

D: TRBD2
V: TRBV5-6
J: TRBJ2-1
size: -
DNA: TGTGCCAGCGAGCCGACCCGTATAGCGGGGGGCGAGGATGAGCAGTTCTTC
CDR3: CASEPTRIAGGEDEQFF

D: -
V: TRBV25-1
J: TRBJ1-1
size: once
DNA: TGTGCCAGTACTAATTACGGGCCCCGGGGAGCTTTCTTT
CDR3: CASTNYGPRGAFF

D: -
V: TRBV7-9
J: TRBJ1-2
size: few
DNA: TGTGCCAGCAGCTTAGTGGGGGAAGAGTATGGCTACACCTTC
CDR3: CASSLVGEEYGYTF

D: TRBD1
V: TRBV27
J: TRBJ1-1
size: once
DNA: TGTGCCAGCAGTTTAATGGGACAGGGGCACACTGAAGCTTTCTTT
CDR3: CASSLMGQGHTEAFF

D: -
V: TRBV4-1
J: TRBJ1-2
size: few
DNA: TGCGCCAGCAGCCAGGAGGGAAGGGGCCTCTATGGCTACACCTTC
CDR3: CASSQEGRGLYGYTF